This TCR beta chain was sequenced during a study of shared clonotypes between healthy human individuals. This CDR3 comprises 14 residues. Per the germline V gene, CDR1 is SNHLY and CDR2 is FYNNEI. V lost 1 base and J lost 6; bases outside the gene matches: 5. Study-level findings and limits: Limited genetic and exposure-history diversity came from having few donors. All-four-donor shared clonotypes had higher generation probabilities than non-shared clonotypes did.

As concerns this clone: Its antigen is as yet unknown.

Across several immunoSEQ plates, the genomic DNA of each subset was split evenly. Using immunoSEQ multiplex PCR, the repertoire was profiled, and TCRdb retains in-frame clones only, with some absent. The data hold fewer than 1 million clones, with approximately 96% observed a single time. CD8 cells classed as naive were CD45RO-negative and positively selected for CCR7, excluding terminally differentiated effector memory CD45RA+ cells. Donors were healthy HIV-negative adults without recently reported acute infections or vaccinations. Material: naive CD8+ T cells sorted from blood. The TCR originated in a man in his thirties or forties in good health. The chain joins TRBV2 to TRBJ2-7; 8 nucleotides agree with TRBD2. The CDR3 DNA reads TGTGCCAGCAGTGAAGAGTCGGGAGGGGGCGAGCAGTACTTC. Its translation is CASSEESGGGEQYF.